The 10 T cell receptor beta chains below come from one sample, sequenced in a study of shared clonotypes between healthy human individuals. Libraries were prepared by immunoSEQ multiplex PCR; TCRdb keeps only in-frame clonotypes and omits some of them. The table shows roughly 1,100,000 clones, with about 75% occurring only once. Sample: memory CD4+ T cells sorted from blood. Specified subset: CD45RA-negative fraction. These receptors were taken from a man aged 18 to 29 in good health.

V is TRBV7-9 and J is TRBJ2-7, with TRBD1 matching 7 bases. Germline V gene lookup returns CDR1 SEHNR and CDR2 FQNEAQ (reference sequence). The V segment lost 5 bases and the J segment 3 bases; nucleotides outside the gene matches: 10. The CDR3 is 15 amino acids. The CDR3 spells CASSTGQATFYEQYF. As DNA, the CDR3 is TGTGCCAGCAGCACAGGACAGGCGACATTCTACGAGCAGTACTTC. Drawing the rest from reference TRBV7-9 and TRBJ2-7, the complete variable domain is DTGVSQNPRHKITKRGQNVTFRCDPISEHNRLYWYRQTLGQGPEFLTYFQNEAQLEKSRLLSDRFSAERPKGSFSTLEIQRTEQGDSAMYLCASSTGQATFYEQYFGPGTRLTVT.

The gene calls are TRBV7-8 and TRBJ1-4, with D perhaps matching TRBD1 (6 bases). V lost 2 bases to trimming and J lost 7 bases, with 11 bases between them. The germline V gene encodes CDR1 SGHVS and CDR2 FQNEAQ. The CDR3 has 14 residues. Written as DNA, the CDR3 is TGTGCCAGCAGCTTATCGGGAGGGGGTGAAAAACTGTTTTTT. It specifies CASSLSGGGEKLFF.

This clone was seen a few times. CDR3 nucleotides: TGTGCCAGTAGTCTCAGCCTGGGGAGCTCCTACGAGCAGTACTTC. This translates into CASSLSLGSSYEQYF. The chain has TRBV19 and TRBJ2-7, with a possible D match to TRBD2 (5 bases). The CDR3 contains 15 residues. CDR1 is LNHDA, CDR2 SQIVND, per germline (reference sequence). V dropped 5 bases and J dropped 0 bases, with 14 bases sitting between them.

This chain connects TRBV5-1 to TRBJ2-3, with TRBD1 matching 7 bases. V lost 3 bases, J lost 4 bases, and 11 bases stayed unmatched. This CDR3 is built from 16 residues. Germline CDR1 reads SGHRS; CDR2 reads YFSETQ. The CDR3 nucleotides are TGCGCCAGCAGCTATGGCCCGACAGGGCTGTCAGATACGCAGTATTTT. Translation gives CASSYGPTGLSDTQYF.

This clone was counted a few times. The V gene is TRBV19, the J gene TRBJ2-7; the D gene could be TRBD1 or TRBD2 (7 bases each). Germline V gene lookup returns CDR1 LNHDA and CDR2 SQIVND (reference sequence). This CDR3 spans 13 amino acids. V shed 8 bases and J shed 4 bases, with 15 bases lying between them. CDR3 nucleotide sequence: TGTGCCAGTGAACAGGGGAGGGGGTACGAGCAGTACTTC. Its translation: CASEQGRGYEQYF. Full variable domain (outside the CDR3, taken from reference TRBV19 and TRBJ2-7): DGGITQSPKYLFRKEGQNVTLSCEQNLNHDAMYWYRQDPGQGLRLIYYSQIVNDFQKGDIAEGYSVSREKKESFPLTVTSAQKNPTAFYLCASEQGRGYEQYFGPGTRLTVT.

This clone appeared once. V and J are TRBV2 and TRBJ1-4, with TRBD1 identical over 9 bases. The CDR3 sequence is 16 residues long. The germline gives CDR1 SNHLY, CDR2 FYNNEI. The trim removed 6 bases at V and 0 bases at J, leaving 5 bases unmatched. This CDR3 reads CASRRGQGSTNEKLFF. The CDR3 nucleotides are TGTGCCAGCAGAAGGGGACAGGGATCAACTAATGAAAAACTGTTTTTT.

This clone was observed a handful of times. The rearrangement links TRBV5-1 to TRBJ2-3; D not certain. CDR3 length equals 13 residues. Germline V gives CDR1 SGHRS, CDR2 YFSETQ. V lost 3 bases and J lost 1, with 6 bases in between. CDR3 sequence (DNA): TGCGCCAGCAGCTCGGCGGGCACAGATACGCAGTATTTT. This encodes CASSSAGTDTQYF.

Comment on this clone: The same CDR3 arises from other DNA sequences in this sample as well. The chain combines TRBV5-1 with TRBJ2-7; TRBD2 matches 10 bases. CDR3 length equals 15 residues. The J segment lost 2 bases and the V segment lost 0 bases, leaving 2 bases of the junction unmatched. In germline, CDR1 is SGHRS, CDR2 YFSETQ. The CDR3 coding sequence is TGCGCCAGCAGCTTGGCAGCGGGGGGGCCCTACGAGCAGTACTTC. It codes for CASSLAAGGPYEQYF.

The chain recombines TRBV5-1 with TRBJ1-1; D is possibly TRBD1 (6 bases). Deletions cut 0 bases from V and 1 base from J, with 25 bases between. Germline CDR1 is SGHRS and CDR2 is YFSETQ. The CDR3 has 20 residues. The CDR3 DNA sequence: TGCGCCAGCAGCTTGGTGTCCTTGGGATCCGGGGGCGCTGGGAACACTGAAGCTTTCTTT. Translated: CASSLVSLGSGGAGNTEAFF.

The chain links TRBV19 to TRBJ2-7; TRBD1 agrees at 8 bases. With 10 bases clipped from V and 1 base from J, the junction kept 9 bases outside the gene matches. Germline V gives CDR1 LNHDA, CDR2 SQIVND (reference sequence). The CDR3 sequence is 14 residues long. The CDR3 loop is CATTPRDRSYEQYF. The DNA for the CDR3 is TGTGCCACCACACCCCGGGACAGGTCCTACGAGCAGTACTTC. The entire variable domain, with the rest obtained from reference TRBV19 and TRBJ2-7, is as follows: DGGITQSPKYLFRKEGQNVTLSCEQNLNHDAMYWYRQDPGQGLRLIYYSQIVNDFQKGDIAEGYSVSREKKESFPLTVTSAQKNPTAFYLCATTPRDRSYEQYFGPGTRLTVT.